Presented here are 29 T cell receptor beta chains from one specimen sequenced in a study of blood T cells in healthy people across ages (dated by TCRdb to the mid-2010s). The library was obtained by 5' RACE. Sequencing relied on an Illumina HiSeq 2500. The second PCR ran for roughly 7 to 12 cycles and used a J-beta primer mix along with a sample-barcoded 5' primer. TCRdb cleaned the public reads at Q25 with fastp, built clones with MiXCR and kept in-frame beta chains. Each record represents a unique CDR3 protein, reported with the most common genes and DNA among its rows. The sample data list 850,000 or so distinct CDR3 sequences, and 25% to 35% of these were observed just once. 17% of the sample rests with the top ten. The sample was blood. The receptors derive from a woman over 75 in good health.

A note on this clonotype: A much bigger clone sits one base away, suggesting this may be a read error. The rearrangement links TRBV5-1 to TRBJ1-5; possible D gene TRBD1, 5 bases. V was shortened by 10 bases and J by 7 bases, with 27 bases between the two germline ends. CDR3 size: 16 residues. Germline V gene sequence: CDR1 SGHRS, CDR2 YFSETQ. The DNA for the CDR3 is TGCGCCGAATCAGCAGCCTCGGACAACGAGGGCCAGCCCCAGCATTTT. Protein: CAESAASDNEGQPQHF. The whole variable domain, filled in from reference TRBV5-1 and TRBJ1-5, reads KAGVTQTPRYLIKTRGQQVTLSCSPISGHRSVSWYQQTPGQGLQFLFEYFSETQRNKGNFPGRFSGRQFSNSRSEMNVSTLELGDSALYLCAESAASDNEGQPQHFGDGTRLSIL.

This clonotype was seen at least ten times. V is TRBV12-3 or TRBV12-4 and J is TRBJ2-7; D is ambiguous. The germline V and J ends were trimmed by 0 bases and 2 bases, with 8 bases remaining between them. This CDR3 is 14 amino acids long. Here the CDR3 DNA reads TGTGCCAGCAGTTTAGCAGCCAAAACCTACGAGCAGTACTTC. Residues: CASSLAAKTYEQYF.

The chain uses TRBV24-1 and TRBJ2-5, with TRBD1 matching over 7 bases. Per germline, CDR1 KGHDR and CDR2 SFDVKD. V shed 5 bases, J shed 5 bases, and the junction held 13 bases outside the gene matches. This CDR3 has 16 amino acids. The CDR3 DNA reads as TGTGCCACCAGTGGCCCCACACAGGGACAGAAGGAGACCCAGTACTTC. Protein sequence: CATSGPTQGQKETQYF.

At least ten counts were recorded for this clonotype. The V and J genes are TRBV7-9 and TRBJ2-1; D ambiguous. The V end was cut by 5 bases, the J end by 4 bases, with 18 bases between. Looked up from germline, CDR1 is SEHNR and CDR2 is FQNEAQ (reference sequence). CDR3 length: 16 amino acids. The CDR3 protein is CASSTSVPRYYNEQFF. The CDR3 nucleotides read TGTGCCAGCAGCACGTCGGTACCGCGCTATTACAATGAGCAGTTCTTC.

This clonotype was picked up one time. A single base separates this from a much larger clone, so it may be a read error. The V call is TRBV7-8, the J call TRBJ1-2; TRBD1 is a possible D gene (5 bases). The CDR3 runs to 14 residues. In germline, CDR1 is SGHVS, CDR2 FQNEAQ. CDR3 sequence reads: CAGSLAGTVYGYTF. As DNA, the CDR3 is TGTGCCGGCAGCTTAGCAGGGACCGTATATGGCTACACCTTC.

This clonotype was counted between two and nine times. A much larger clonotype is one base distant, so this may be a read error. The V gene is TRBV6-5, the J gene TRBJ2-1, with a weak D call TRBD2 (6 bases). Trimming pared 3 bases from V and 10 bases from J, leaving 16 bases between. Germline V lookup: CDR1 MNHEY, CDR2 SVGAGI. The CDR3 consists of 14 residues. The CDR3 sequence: CASSYTAGHYEQFF. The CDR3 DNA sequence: TGTGCCAGCAGTTATACTGCGGGGCACTACGAGCAGTTCTTC.

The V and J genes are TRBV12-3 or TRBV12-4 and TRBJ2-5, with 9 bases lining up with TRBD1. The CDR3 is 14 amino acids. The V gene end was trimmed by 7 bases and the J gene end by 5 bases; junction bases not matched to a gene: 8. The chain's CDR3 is CASNPTGGGETQYF. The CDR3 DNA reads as TGTGCCAGCAACCCGACAGGGGGTGGGGAGACCCAGTACTTC.

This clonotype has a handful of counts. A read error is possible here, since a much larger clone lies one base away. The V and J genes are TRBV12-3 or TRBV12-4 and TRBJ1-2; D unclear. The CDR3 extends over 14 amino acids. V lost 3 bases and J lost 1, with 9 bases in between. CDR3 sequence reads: CASSFETINYGYTF. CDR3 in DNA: TGTGCCAGCAGTTTCGAGACAATTAACTATGGCTACACCTTC.

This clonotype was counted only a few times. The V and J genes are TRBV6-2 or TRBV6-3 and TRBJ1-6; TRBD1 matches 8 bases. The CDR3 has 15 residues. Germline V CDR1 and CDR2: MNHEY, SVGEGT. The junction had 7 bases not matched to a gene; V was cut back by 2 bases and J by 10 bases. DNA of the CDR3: TGTGCCAGCAGTTACGAGCAGGGGGCGAGGTCACCCCTCCACTTT. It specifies CASSYEQGARSPLHF.

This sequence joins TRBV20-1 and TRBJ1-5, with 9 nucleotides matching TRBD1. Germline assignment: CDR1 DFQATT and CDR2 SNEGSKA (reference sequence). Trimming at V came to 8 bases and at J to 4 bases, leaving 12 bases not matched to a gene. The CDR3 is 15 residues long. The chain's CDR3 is CSSPSGTGPNQPQHF. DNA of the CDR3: TGCAGTTCCCCCTCCGGGACAGGGCCAAATCAGCCCCAGCATTTT.

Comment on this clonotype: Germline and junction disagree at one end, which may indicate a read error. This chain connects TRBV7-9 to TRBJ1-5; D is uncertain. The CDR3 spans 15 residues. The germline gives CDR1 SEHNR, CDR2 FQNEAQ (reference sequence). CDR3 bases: TGTGCCAGCAGCTTGGGGTCCAACCCCAATCAGCTCCAGCATTTT. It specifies CASSLGSNPNQLQHF.

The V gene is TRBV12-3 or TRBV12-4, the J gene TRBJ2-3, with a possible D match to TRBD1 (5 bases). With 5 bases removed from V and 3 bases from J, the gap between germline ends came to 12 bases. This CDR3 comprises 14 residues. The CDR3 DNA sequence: TGTGCCAGCAGTCCCGGTAGACAGACAGATACGCAGTATTTT. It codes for CASSPGRQTDTQYF.

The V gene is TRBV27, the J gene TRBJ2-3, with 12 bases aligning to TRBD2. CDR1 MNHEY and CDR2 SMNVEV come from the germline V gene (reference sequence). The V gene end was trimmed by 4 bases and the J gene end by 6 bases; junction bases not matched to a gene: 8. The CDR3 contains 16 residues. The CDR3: CASSSPLAGGLDTQYF. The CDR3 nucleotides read TGTGCCAGCAGTTCCCCCCTAGCGGGAGGGCTTGATACGCAGTATTTT.

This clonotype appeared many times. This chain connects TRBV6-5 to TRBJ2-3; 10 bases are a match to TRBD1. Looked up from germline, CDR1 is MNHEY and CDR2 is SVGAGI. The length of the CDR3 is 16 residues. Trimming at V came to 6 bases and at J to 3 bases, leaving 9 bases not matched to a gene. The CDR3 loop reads CASSVTGQGTTDTQYF. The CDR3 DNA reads TGTGCCAGCAGCGTTACGGGACAGGGGACGACAGATACGCAGTATTTT.

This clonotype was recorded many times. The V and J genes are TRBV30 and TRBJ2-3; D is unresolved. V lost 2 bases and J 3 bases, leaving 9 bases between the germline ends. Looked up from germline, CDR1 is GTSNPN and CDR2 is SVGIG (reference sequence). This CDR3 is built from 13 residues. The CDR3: CAWSRSSTDTQYF. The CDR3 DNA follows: TGTGCCTGGAGTAGAAGTAGTACAGATACGCAGTATTTT.

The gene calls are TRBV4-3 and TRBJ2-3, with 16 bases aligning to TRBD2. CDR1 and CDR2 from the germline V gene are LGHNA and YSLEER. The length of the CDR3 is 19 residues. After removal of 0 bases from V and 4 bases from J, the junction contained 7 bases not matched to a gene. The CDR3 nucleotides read TGCGCCAGCAGCCAAGACAAGGGACTAGCGGGAGGGCTCGCAGATACGCAGTATTTT. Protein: CASSQDKGLAGGLADTQYF.

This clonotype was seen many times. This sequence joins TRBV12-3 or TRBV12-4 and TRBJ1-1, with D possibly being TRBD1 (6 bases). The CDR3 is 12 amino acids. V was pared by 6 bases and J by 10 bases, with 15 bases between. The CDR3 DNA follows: TGTGCCAGCAGAGAGGGGGGCGGGACAGCTTTCTTT. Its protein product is CASREGGGTAFF.

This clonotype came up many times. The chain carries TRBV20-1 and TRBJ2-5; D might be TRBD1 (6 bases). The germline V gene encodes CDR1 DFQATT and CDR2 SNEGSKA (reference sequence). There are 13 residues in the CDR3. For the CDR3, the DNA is TGCAGCCATGGGGGACACTCTAAAGAGACCCAGTACTTC. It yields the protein CSHGGHSKETQYF.

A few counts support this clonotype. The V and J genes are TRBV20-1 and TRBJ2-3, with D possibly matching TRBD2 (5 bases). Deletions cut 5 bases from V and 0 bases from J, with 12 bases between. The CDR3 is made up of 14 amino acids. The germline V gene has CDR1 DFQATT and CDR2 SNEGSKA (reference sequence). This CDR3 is CSARLSGSTDTQYF. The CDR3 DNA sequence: TGCAGTGCTCGACTGAGCGGAAGCACAGATACGCAGTATTTT.

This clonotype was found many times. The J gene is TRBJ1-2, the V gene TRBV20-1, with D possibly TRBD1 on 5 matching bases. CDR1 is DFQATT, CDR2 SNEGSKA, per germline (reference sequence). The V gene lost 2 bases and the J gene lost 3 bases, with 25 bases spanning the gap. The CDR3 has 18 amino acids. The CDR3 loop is CSARKNLREVDSDYGYTF. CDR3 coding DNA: TGCAGTGCTAGAAAAAACCTCAGGGAGGTCGATTCCGACTATGGCTACACCTTC.

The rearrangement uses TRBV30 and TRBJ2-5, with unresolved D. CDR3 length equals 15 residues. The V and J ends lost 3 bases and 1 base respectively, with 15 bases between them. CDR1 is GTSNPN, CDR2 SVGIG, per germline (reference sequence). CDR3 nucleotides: TGTGCCTGGAGGACCAGGACCCGGCGCCAAGAGACCCAGTACTTC. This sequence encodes CAWRTRTRRQETQYF.

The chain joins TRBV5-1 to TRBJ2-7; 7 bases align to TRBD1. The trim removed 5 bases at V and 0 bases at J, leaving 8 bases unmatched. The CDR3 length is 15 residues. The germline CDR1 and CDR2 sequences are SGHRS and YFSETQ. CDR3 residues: CASRAGTASSYEQYF. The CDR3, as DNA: TGCGCCAGCAGGGCAGGGACAGCCAGCTCCTACGAGCAGTACTTC.

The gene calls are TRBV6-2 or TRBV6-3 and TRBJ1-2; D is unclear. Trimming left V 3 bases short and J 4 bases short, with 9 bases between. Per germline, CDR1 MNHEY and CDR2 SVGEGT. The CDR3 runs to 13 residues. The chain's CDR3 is CASSYLALYGYTF. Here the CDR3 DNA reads TGTGCCAGCAGTTATCTGGCCCTCTATGGCTACACCTTC.

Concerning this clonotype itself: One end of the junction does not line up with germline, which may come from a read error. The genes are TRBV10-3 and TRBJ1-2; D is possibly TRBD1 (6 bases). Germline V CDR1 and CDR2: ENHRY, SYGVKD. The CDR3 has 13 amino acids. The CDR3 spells CSKPRGVIYSYTF. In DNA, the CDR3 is TGTTCCAAACCAAGGGGGGTTATCTATAGCTACACCTTC.

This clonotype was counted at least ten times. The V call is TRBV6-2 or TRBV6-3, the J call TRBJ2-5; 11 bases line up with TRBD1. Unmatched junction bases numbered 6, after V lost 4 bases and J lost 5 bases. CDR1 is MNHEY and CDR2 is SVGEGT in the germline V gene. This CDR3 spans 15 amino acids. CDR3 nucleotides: TGTGCCAGCAGTTCGGACAGGGGGCAGATGGAGACCCAGTACTTC. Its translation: CASSSDRGQMETQYF.

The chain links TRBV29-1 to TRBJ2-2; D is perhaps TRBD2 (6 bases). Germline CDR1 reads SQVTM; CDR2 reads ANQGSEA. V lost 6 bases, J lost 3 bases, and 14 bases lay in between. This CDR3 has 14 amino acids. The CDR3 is CSVRGGTDTGELFF. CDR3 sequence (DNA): TGCAGCGTCCGTGGGGGGACGGACACCGGGGAGCTGTTTTTT.

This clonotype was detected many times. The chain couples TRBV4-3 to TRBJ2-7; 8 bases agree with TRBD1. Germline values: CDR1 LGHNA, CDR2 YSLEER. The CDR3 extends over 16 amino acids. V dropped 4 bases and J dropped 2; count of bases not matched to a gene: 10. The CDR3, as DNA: TGCGCCAGCAGCCCTGCTCTTCAGGGGGCGACCTACGAGCAGTACTTC. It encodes CASSPALQGATYEQYF.

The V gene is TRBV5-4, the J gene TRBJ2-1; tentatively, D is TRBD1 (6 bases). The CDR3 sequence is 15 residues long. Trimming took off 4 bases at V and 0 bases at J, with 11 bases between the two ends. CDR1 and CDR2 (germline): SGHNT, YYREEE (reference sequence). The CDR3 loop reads CASSTDRGSYNEQFF. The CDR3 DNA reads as TGTGCCAGCAGCACGGACAGAGGCTCCTACAATGAGCAGTTCTTC.

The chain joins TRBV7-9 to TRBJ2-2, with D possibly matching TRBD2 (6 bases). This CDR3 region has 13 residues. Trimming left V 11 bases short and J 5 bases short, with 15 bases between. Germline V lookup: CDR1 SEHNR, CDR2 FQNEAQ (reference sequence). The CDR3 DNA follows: TGTGCCCAAGGCGGCGGGGAGACCGGGGAGCTGTTTTTT. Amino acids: CAQGGGETGELFF.